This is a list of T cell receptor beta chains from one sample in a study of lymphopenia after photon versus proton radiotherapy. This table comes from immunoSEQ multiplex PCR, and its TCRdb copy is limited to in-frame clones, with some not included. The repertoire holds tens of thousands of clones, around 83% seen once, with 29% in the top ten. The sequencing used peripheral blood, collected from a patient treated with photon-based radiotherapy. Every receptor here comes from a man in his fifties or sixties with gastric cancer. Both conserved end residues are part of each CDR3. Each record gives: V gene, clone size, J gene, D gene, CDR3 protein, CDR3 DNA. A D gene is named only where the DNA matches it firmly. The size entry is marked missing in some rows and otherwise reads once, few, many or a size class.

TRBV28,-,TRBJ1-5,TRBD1,CASRRQGANQPQHF,TGTGCCAGCAGGAGACAGGGGGCCAATCAGCCCCAGCATTTT
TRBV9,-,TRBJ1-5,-,CASSAGPGYSNQPQHF,TGTGCCAGCAGCGCGGGTCCAGGGTATAGCAATCAGCCCCAGCATTTT
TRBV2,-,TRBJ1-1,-,CASRAGPNTEAFF,TGTGCCAGCAGGGCAGGGCCGAACACTGAAGCTTTCTTT
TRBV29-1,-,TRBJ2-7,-,CSVEIPGRKYEQYF,TGCAGCGTTGAAATCCCGGGACGGAAATACGAGCAGTACTTC
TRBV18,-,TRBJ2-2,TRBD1,CASSPKTGGGTGELFF,TGTGCCAGCTCACCAAAAACAGGGGGCGGAACCGGGGAGCTGTTTTTT
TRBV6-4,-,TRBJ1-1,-,CASSDSLSTEAFF,TGTGCCAGCAGTGACAGCCTAAGCACTGAAGCTTTCTTT
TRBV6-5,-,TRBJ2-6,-,CASSRLHGANVLTF,TGTGCCAGCAGCAGACTCCATGGGGCCAACGTCCTGACTTTC
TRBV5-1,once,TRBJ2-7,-,CASSRTDFSYEQYF,TGCGCCAGCAGCCGGACAGACTTCTCCTACGAGCAGTACTTC
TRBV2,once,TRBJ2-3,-,CASRTKPDRPTDTQYF,TGTGCCAGCAGAACCAAACCTGACAGGCCCACAGATACGCAGTATTTT
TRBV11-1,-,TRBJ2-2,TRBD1,CASSITGVANTGELFF,TGTGCCAGCAGCATCACAGGGGTCGCGAACACCGGGGAGCTGTTTTTT
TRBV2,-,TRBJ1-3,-,CASGSWVEGNTIYF,TGTGCCAGCGGATCCTGGGTAGAAGGAAACACCATATATTTT
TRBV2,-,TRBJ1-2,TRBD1,CASRGQGTGGYTF,TGTGCCAGCAGGGGACAGGGGACGGGTGGCTACACCTTC
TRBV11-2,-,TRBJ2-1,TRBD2,CASRRTSGSIDEQFF,TGTGCCAGCAGGCGGACTAGCGGGAGTATTGATGAGCAGTTCTTC
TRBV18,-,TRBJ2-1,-,CASSPRDAYNEQFF,TGTGCCAGCTCACCCCGGGACGCTTACAATGAGCAGTTCTTC
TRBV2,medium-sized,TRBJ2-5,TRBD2,CASKGTSGNYQETQYF,TGTGCCAGCAAGGGGACTAGCGGGAATTACCAAGAGACCCAGTACTTC
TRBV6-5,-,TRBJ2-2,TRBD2,CASRYWRETGELFF,TGTGCCAGCAGATACTGGCGGGAGACCGGGGAGCTGTTTTTT
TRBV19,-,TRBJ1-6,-,CASSTRRRDSPLHF,TGTGCCAGTAGTACCCGTAGAAGGGATTCACCCCTCCACTTT
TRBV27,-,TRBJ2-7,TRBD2,CASSPSGREYEQYF,TGTGCCAGCAGTCCTAGCGGGAGGGAGTACGAGCAGTACTTC
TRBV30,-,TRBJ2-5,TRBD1,CAWGGGTGSSETQYF,TGTGCCTGGGGTGGGGGGACAGGATCCTCTGAGACCCAGTACTTC
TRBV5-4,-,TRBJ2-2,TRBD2,CASSSVSGTSGPGELFF,TGTGCCAGCAGCTCAGTTTCCGGGACTAGCGGACCCGGGGAGCTGTTTTTT
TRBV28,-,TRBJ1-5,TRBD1,CASSPRTGRPVGGHF,TGTGCCAGCAGTCCAAGGACAGGCCGCCCAGTGGGGGGGCATTTT
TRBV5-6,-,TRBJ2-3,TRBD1,CASSLPGTGGIDTQYF,TGTGCCAGCAGCTTGCCCGGGACAGGGGGCATAGATACGCAGTATTTT
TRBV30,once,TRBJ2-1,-,CAWSADRSPIF,TGTGCCTGGAGCGCCGACAGGTCCCCAATCTTC
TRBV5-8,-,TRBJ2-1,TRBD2,CASSLARIAGGNEQFF,TGTGCCAGCAGCTTGGCCCGGATTGCGGGAGGGAATGAGCAGTTCTTC
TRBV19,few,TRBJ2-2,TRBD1,CASRGDRGTGELFF,TGTGCCAGTAGGGGGGACAGGGGGACCGGGGAGCTGTTTTTT
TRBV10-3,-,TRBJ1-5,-,CAISEQGSNQPQHF,TGTGCCATCAGTGAGCAGGGCAGCAATCAGCCCCAGCATTTT
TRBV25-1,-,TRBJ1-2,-,CASSEGGRVLNYGYTF,TGTGCCAGCAGTGAAGGGGGAAGGGTTCTGAACTATGGCTACACCTTC
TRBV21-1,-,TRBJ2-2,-,CASSKWTGNTGELFF,TGTGCCAGCAGCAAATGGACAGGGAACACCGGGGAGCTGTTTTTT
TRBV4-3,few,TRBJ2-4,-,CASSLLPGASPQNIQYF,TGCGCCAGCAGCCTTCTACCGGGGGCATCCCCTCAAAACATTCAGTACTTC
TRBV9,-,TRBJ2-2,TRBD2,CASSVGAGGPPGELFF,TGTGCCAGCAGCGTAGGGGCGGGAGGGCCCCCCGGGGAGCTGTTTTTT
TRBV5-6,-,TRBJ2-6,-,CASSLESGANVLTF,TGTGCCAGCAGCTTGGAATCCGGGGCCAACGTCCTGACTTTC
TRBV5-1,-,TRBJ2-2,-,CASSLQVSNTGELFF,TGCGCCAGCAGCTTGCAGGTCTCGAACACCGGGGAGCTGTTTTTT
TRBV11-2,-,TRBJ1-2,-,CASSFAGAGYGYTF,TGTGCCAGCAGCTTTGCGGGGGCCGGCTATGGCTACACCTTC
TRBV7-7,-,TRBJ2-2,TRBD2,CASRGQGGTGELFF,TGTGCCAGCCGAGGGCAGGGAGGGACCGGGGAGCTGTTTTTT
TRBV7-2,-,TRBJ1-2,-,CASSLAVSNYGYTF,TGTGCCAGCAGCTTAGCCGTTTCTAACTATGGCTACACCTTC
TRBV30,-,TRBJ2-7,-,CAWSVQYEQYF,TGTGCCTGGAGTGTCCAGTACGAGCAGTACTTC
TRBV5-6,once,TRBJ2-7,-,CASTHLGGGSYEQYF,TGTGCCAGCACCCATCTTGGCGGAGGCTCCTACGAGCAGTACTTC
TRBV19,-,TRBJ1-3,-,CASSMSDWGRLGNTIYF,TGTGCCAGTAGTATGTCGGACTGGGGAAGACTTGGAAACACCATATATTTT
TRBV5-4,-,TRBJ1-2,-,CASSRQGLNYGYTF,TGTGCCAGCAGTAGACAAGGTCTTAACTATGGCTACACCTTC
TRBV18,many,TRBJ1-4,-,CASSDVGTSEKLFF,TGTGCCAGCTCAGATGTGGGGACTAGTGAAAAACTGTTTTTT
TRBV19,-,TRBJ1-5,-,CASRAVRYISNQPQHF,TGTGCCAGTAGAGCAGTGCGGTATATAAGCAATCAGCCCCAGCATTTT
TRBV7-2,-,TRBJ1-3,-,CASSRWSQSSGNTIYF,TGTGCCAGCAGCCGGTGGAGCCAGAGCTCTGGAAACACCATATATTTT
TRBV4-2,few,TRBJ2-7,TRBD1,CASSPGATGDHEQYF,TGTGCCAGCAGCCCAGGGGCCACAGGGGACCACGAGCAGTACTTC
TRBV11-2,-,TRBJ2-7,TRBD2,CASSRSGTYEQYF,TGTGCCAGCAGTCGCAGCGGGACCTACGAGCAGTACTTC
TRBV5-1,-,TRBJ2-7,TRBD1,CASSFNRDRGHEQYF,TGCGCCAGCAGCTTCAACCGGGACAGGGGCCACGAGCAGTACTTC
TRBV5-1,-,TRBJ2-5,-,CASSPYWQQAQETQYF,TGCGCCAGCAGCCCGTACTGGCAGCAAGCGCAAGAGACCCAGTACTTC
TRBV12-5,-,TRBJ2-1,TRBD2,CASGLTLKRVAGVSSYNEQFF,TGTGCTAGTGGTTTGACCCTTAAGAGAGTAGCGGGAGTTAGCTCCTACAATGAGCAGTTCTTC
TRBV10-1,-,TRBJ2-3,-,CASSESRGADTQYF,TGCGCCAGCAGTGAGTCGAGAGGCGCAGATACGCAGTATTTT
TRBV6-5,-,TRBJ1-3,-,CASSYSRAFSGNTIYF,TGTGCCAGCAGTTACTCGAGGGCATTCTCTGGAAACACCATATATTTT
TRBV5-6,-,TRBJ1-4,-,CASSRTANEKLFF,TGTGCCAGCAGCCGGACGGCTAATGAAAAACTGTTTTTT
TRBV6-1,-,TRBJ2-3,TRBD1,CASSVRTGRDTQYF,TGTGCCAGCAGTGTTCGGACAGGGCGGGATACGCAGTATTTT
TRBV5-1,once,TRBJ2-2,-,CASSWGQGTGELFF,TGCGCCAGCAGCTGGGGGCAGGGCACCGGGGAGCTGTTTTTT